Listed below are T cell receptor beta chains from one sample, sequenced in a study of metastatic and nonmetastatic thyroid tumors. TCRdb reprocessed the PCR reads using MiXCR. Counted here are 30,000 to 35,000 clones, roughly 21% occurring once; the ten biggest clones make up roughly 8%. The sample taken for sequencing was blood. These receptors were obtained from a female donor with papillary thyroid cancer or a benign thyroid nodule (not recorded which). Some clones in this sample may be carry-over from other donors' samples. CDR3s include the opening cysteine and the closing phenylalanine or tryptophan. A D gene is named only where the DNA matches it firmly. Clone size is not always given. Where it is, it says once, few, many or a class for expanded clones.

>TRBV19|TRBJ2-7|many|-|15
TGTGCCAGTAGTAAAACAGGGACTACATCCTACGAGCAGTACTTC
CASSKTGTTSYEQYF
>TRBV29-1|TRBJ2-1|many|-|10
TGCAGCGTTTCGGTCGGTGAGCAGTTCTTC
CSVSVGEQFF
>TRBV6-1|TRBJ2-5|-|TRBD2|15
TGTGCCAGCAGTGTGTCTAGCGGAAACCAAGAGACCCAGTACTTC
CASSVSSGNQETQYF
>TRBV25-1|TRBJ2-1|few|-|15
TGTGCCAGCAGTGAGGGACTTGGAAGCTACAATGAGCAGTTCTTC
CASSEGLGSYNEQFF
>TRBV14|TRBJ1-2|many|-|17
TGTGCCAGCAGCCATCCCAGGGCAGGGTTGCAGAACTATGGCTACACCTTC
CASSHPRAGLQNYGYTF
>TRBV5-6|TRBJ1-2|many|TRBD1|17
TGTGCCAGCAGCTACCCCCTAATACAGGGGAAGAATGATGGCTACACCTTC
CASSYPLIQGKNDGYTF
>TRBV7-9|TRBJ1-2|many|-|13
TGTGCCAGCAGCTATACGGCTAACTATGGCTACACCTTC
CASSYTANYGYTF
>TRBV7-8|TRBJ2-3|-|-|16
TGTGCCAGCAGCGCCTCGGGGGCATCTAGCACAGATACGCAGTATTTT
CASSASGASSTDTQYF
>TRBV9|TRBJ2-1|many|TRBD2|15
TGTGCCAGCAGCGTAGGACTAGCGGGGGTCAATGAGCAGTTCTTC
CASSVGLAGVNEQFF
>TRBV30|TRBJ1-6|once|-|15
TGTGCCTGGAGTGTACGTGAGGGGTATAATTCACCCCTCCACTTT
CAWSVREGYNSPLHF
>TRBV6-1|TRBJ2-5|-|TRBD1|15
TGTGCCAGCAGTGAGTCCGGGACAGGGCGAGAGACCCAGTACTTC
CASSESGTGRETQYF
>TRBV19|TRBJ2-1|-|-|13
TGTGCCAGTAGATTTGGCTCCTACAATGAGCAGTTCTTC
CASRFGSYNEQFF
>TRBV18|TRBJ2-2|-|-|14
TGTGCCAGCTCACCAGGGGTCAACACCGGGGAGCTGTTTTTT
CASSPGVNTGELFF
>TRBV20-1|TRBJ1-2|many|-|11
TGCAGTGCCGCCGAGGGTATAGGCTACACCTTC
CSAAEGIGYTF
>TRBV6-1|TRBJ2-7|many|TRBD2|13
TGTGCCAGCAGTTTCGTAGCGGGTGACGAGCAGTACTTC
CASSFVAGDEQYF
>TRBV7-2|TRBJ2-1|many|-|14
TGTGCCAGCAGCCCATTCAGGGGGGCTGATGAGCAGTTCTTC
CASSPFRGADEQFF
>TRBV7-9|TRBJ2-1|many|-|13
TGTGCCAGCAGCTCGGGCCTAACGGGTGAGCAGTTCTTC
CASSSGLTGEQFF
>TRBV2|TRBJ2-1|many|-|14
TGTGCCGCAAAGGAGCGCAGCTCCTACAATGAGCAGTTCTTC
CAAKERSSYNEQFF
>TRBV20-1|TRBJ2-3|many|TRBD2|14
TGCAGTGCTCGACTAGCGGGGGGCACAGATACGCAGTATTTT
CSARLAGGTDTQYF
>TRBV24-1|TRBJ2-2|-|-|12
TGTGCCACCAGTGATTTCTCCGGGGAGCTGTTTTTT
CATSDFSGELFF
>TRBV24-1|TRBJ1-2|few|-|14
TGTGCCACCAGTGACCGGTCCTACAACTATGGCTACACCTTC
CATSDRSYNYGYTF
>TRBV19|TRBJ2-7|many|-|14
TGTGCCAGTAGTTCCAGCGGCCCGGTGCGGGAGCAGTACTTC
CASSSSGPVREQYF
>TRBV28|TRBJ2-6|-|-|15
TGTGCCAGCAGTTTAGCCGGGTCTGGGGCCAACGTCCTGACTTTC
CASSLAGSGANVLTF
>TRBV5-1|TRBJ2-1|many|-|19
TGCGCCAGCAGCTTGTGGGACAGCGTAGCGGGCAGCCCTTACAATGAGCAGTTCTTC
CASSLWDSVAGSPYNEQFF
>TRBV7-9|TRBJ2-7|many|-|15
TGTGCCAGCAGCCCCCGGGGCCATGCACCCTACGAGCAGTACTTC
CASSPRGHAPYEQYF
>TRBV19|TRBJ2-3|many|-|17
TGTGCCAGTAGTATTAATGGGGGGGGCGCTGGCACAGATACGCAGTATTTT
CASSINGGGAGTDTQYF